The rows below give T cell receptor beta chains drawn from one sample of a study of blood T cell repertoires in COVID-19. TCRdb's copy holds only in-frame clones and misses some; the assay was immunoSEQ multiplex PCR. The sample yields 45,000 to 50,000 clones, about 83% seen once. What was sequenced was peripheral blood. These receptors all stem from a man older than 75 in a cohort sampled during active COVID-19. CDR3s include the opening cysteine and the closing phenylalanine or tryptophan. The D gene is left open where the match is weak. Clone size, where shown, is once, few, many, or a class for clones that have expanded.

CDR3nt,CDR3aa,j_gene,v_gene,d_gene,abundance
TGCGCCAGCAGCTTGCCCCCGGGGGGGGGCCGGAAGAACACTGAAGCTTTCTTT,CASSLPPGGGRKNTEAFF,TRBJ1-1,TRBV5-1,NA,NA
TGTGCTAGTGCCCCAGGGACAGCTCTTTATGGCTACACCTTC,CASAPGTALYGYTF,TRBJ1-2,TRBV12-5,TRBD1,once
TGCAGTGCTAGTTCGCAGAATACGCAGTATTTT,CSASSQNTQYF,TRBJ2-3,TRBV20-1,NA,NA
TGTGCCAGCGGAACGGGGGTCGAGCAGTACTTC,CASGTGVEQYF,TRBJ2-7,TRBV28,NA,NA
TGTGCCAGCAGCTCCGGGACTAGTTATGAGCAGTACTTC,CASSSGTSYEQYF,TRBJ2-7,TRBV6-5,TRBD2,NA
TGTGCCAGCAGCCAATTTCAACAGATTTTATATGGCTACACCTTC,CASSQFQQILYGYTF,TRBJ1-2,TRBV3-1/TRBV3-2,NA,NA
TGTGCCAGTAGTTTCCAGACTAGCGGCCAAGAGACCCAGTACTTC,CASSFQTSGQETQYF,TRBJ2-5,TRBV2,TRBD2,NA
TGTGCCAGCAGCTTAAGGGGACAGCCTTTGGCCCAGTACTTC,CASSLRGQPLAQYF,TRBJ2-5,TRBV7-3,TRBD1,NA
TGTGCCAGCAGCCTATTCGGGACAGGGCAAGAGCAGTACTTC,CASSLFGTGQEQYF,TRBJ2-7,TRBV2,TRBD1,once
TGTGCCAGCAGCACCCTGACAGGGCCCGTATATACGCAGTATTTT,CASSTLTGPVYTQYF,TRBJ2-3,TRBV7-2,TRBD1,NA
TGTGCCACCAGCAGAGGGGGACAGGGGGCGCTCGGGAATTCACCCCTCCACTTT,CATSRGGQGALGNSPLHF,TRBJ1-6,TRBV15,TRBD1,NA
TGTGCCAGCAGCGTAAGCGGGGGGGTTCCAGATACGCAGTATTTT,CASSVSGGVPDTQYF,TRBJ2-3,TRBV9,TRBD2,NA
TGTGCCAGCAGTGAACGAGCCTACGAGCAGTACTTC,CASSERAYEQYF,TRBJ2-7,TRBV25-1,NA,once
TGCGCCAGCGGCACAGGGGAACCTGGAAACACCATATATTTT,CASGTGEPGNTIYF,TRBJ1-3,TRBV5-1,TRBD1,few
TGTGCCAGCAGTATGACAGGGGGCCTGTCAGATACGCAGTATTTT,CASSMTGGLSDTQYF,TRBJ2-3,TRBV6-5,TRBD1,NA
TGTGCCAGCAGCTTCCGGCAGGAGGGGGGCTACACCTTC,CASSFRQEGGYTF,TRBJ1-2,TRBV5-5,NA,NA
TGTGCCAGCAGCGTGGTCGGGCAGGGGACCTCTGGAAACACCATATATTTT,CASSVVGQGTSGNTIYF,TRBJ1-3,TRBV5-6,NA,once
TGTGCCACCAGTGAGTCTAGCGGGCCCGGGGAGCTGTTTTTT,CATSESSGPGELFF,TRBJ2-2,TRBV24-1,TRBD2,once
TGTGCCAGCAGCCGTCCGGACAGCAGTCCCTACGAGCAGTACTTC,CASSRPDSSPYEQYF,TRBJ2-7,TRBV7-2,NA,NA
TGTGCCTGGAGCCCGGGACTAGCGGCCTACGAGCAGTACTTC,CAWSPGLAAYEQYF,TRBJ2-7,TRBV30,TRBD2,NA
TGTGCCAGCAGCCATTGGAGGATCTCCTACAATGAGCAGTTCTTC,CASSHWRISYNEQFF,TRBJ2-1,TRBV3-1/TRBV3-2,NA,NA
TGCGCCAGCAGCCAAGTTCTAGGGGTAAACACCATATATTTT,CASSQVLGVNTIYF,TRBJ1-3,TRBV4-1,NA,NA
TGTGCCAGCAGTTACAATCACCGAGGAACTGAAGCTTTCTTT,CASSYNHRGTEAFF,TRBJ1-1,TRBV6-2/TRBV6-3,NA,NA
TGTGCCAGCAGTCGGACAGGGGGCTTCTATGGCTACACCTTC,CASSRTGGFYGYTF,TRBJ1-2,TRBV3-1/TRBV3-2,TRBD1,NA
TGTGCCAGCTCACCGCCTGGACAGGTGGATGGCTACACCTTC,CASSPPGQVDGYTF,TRBJ1-2,TRBV18,TRBD1,NA
TGTGCCACCAGTGACCCCAAGGAGGGGGCGAAGTCGGGGACCCAGTACTTC,CATSDPKEGAKSGTQYF,TRBJ2-5,TRBV24-1,NA,NA